This T cell receptor (beta chain) comes out of a study of cytomegalovirus exposure and HLA in healthy donors. Study context: Among several hundred genotyped donors, approximately 80% fell in the Caucasian-associated ancestry cluster. General study findings and limits: Versus the approximately 700-donor mean, an Asian-associated ancestry cluster reportedly showed fewer N-insertions in a later analysis. A few chains tied to CMV proved CMV antigen-specific in vitro.

V lost 0 bases and J lost 4; bases outside the gene matches: 2. This CDR3 spans 14 amino acids. Germline V gives CDR1 LNHNV, CDR2 YYDKDF (reference sequence). As concerns this clone: Antigen specificity is unknown.

Primers: 60 Vbeta forward and 13 Jbeta reverse. The authors' processing: As a later analysis found, there were tens of millions of unique TCR beta chains, of which some 10 million were shared. Using immunoSEQ multiplex PCR, the repertoire was profiled, and TCRdb retains in-frame clones only, with some absent. V and J calls and clone size follow that table, whereas D and trimming were derived from the DNA. The data show over 130,000 clones, almost 85% seen once. The sequenced sample consisted of PBMCs. J is TRBJ2-5 and V is TRBV15; 7 bases fit TRBD2. This TCR was recovered from a man under 40 in good health and CMV-seropositive. The CDR3 bases are TGTGCCACCAGCAGAGAATGGGAGGGAGAGACCCAGTACTTC. This codes for CATSREWEGETQYF.